Following are 9 T cell receptor delta chains from one sample sequenced in a study of γδ T cells in repeated Plasmodium falciparum infection. TCRdb re-called the multiplex PCR reads with CATT. Here the sample spans around 52,000 delta-chain clones, around 1.7% being singletons. Flow sorting of PBMC yielded separate Vgamma9/Vdelta2+ and Vdelta2-negative gammadelta T cell populations for bulk repertoire analysis. Sequences were obtained from gamma-delta T cells from blood. The source is a pool of human donors (malaria-infected and uninfected, not separated).

In its sample, this clone was seen a few times. A much larger clone differs from this one at a single base, so this may be a read error. This chain links TRDV1 with TRDJ1; 13 bases are a match to TRDD3. The CDR3 runs to 20 residues. The germline V gene encodes CDR1 TSWWSYY and CDR2 QGS. Written as DNA, the CDR3 is TGTGCTCTTGAGGAAGCCTACGTCCCATACTGGGGGATACGCACCGATAAACTCATCTTT. Protein: CALEEAYVPYWGIRTDKLIF.

As concerns this clone: A far larger clone lies a single base away; this is likely a read error. The sample contains more than one DNA sequence encoding this CDR3. V and J are TRDV1 and TRDJ1; 13 bases align to TRDD3. The trim removed 8 bases at V and 8 bases at J, leaving 26 bases unmatched. The CDR3 consists of 20 residues. Germline V CDR1 and CDR2: TSWWSYY, QGS. The CDR3 bases are TGTGCTCTTAAGGTCCTCCCCTTACTGGGGGATACGCACTTTTTAGGCAAACTCATCTTT. It translates to CALKVLPLLGDTHFLGKLIF.

As to this clone: The TCRdb protein comes from a much larger clone and disagrees with this DNA's translation at residue 15, likely due to a read error; the protein given here is derived from the DNA. The rearrangement uses TRDV1 and TRDJ1; 12 bases fit TRDD3. No J gene is reported in TCRdb; it was inferred here by comparing the DNA with germline. The trim removed 2 bases at V and 0 bases at J, leaving 22 bases unmatched. The CDR3 runs to 23 residues. CDR1 and CDR2 from the germline V gene are TSWWSYY and QGS. The CDR3 protein is CALGEGVPTNWGILLAYTDKLIF. In nucleotides, the CDR3 is TGTGCTCTTGGGGAAGGGGTTCCTACGAACTGGGGGATACTCCTTGCGTACACCGATAAACTCATCTTT.

This clone was seen at least ten times. In DNA form, the CDR3 reads TGTGCTCTTGGGGAATATTTTTCCGGCTACTGGGGGATACGCGAATGGGACACCGATAAACTCATCTTT. Translation gives CALGEYFSGYWGIREWDTDKLIF. The J gene is TRDJ1, the V gene TRDV1, with TRDD3 identical over 13 bases. CDR1 is TSWWSYY, CDR2 QGS, per germline. After removal of 2 bases from V and 0 bases from J, the junction contained 21 bases not matched to a gene. The CDR3 totals 23 residues.

This clone was observed at least ten times. Different DNA sequences within this sample yield the same CDR3. The J gene is TRDJ1, the V gene TRDV1; 9 nucleotides agree with TRDD3. The germline CDR1 and CDR2 sequences are TSWWSYY and QGS. The CDR3 has 21 residues. After removal of 1 base from V and 0 bases from J, the junction contained 18 bases not matched to a gene. For the CDR3, the DNA is TGTGCTCTTGGGGAACGCGCGAATCGCGGGGGATACTGTACGTACACCGATAAACTCATCTTT. It is translated as CALGERANRGGYCTYTDKLIF.

In the case of this clone: TCRdb has a much larger clone's protein, which differs at residue 3 from the translation of this DNA, likely because of a read error; what is shown is the protein translated from the DNA. The gene calls are TRDV1 and TRDJ2; TRDD3 matches at 9 bases. Germline V gene data show CDR1 as TSWWSYY and CDR2 as QGS. This CDR3 comprises 24 residues. The CDR3 loop reads CAPGELPHELTNRGIQKLTAQLFF. The DNA for the CDR3 is TGTGCTCCTGGGGAACTTCCTCATGAACTTACCAACCGGGGGATACAAAAGTTGACAGCACAACTCTTCTTT.

This clone was seen repeatedly, ten times or more. A much bigger clone sits one base away, suggesting this may be a read error. Other nucleotide sequences in the sample specify the same CDR3. This chain links TRDV1 with TRDJ1; 13 bases align to TRDD3. CDR3 length equals 24 residues. The V gene end was trimmed by 1 base and the J gene end by 0 bases; junction bases not matched to a gene: 23. CDR1 and CDR2 from the germline V gene are TSWWSYY and QGS. As DNA, the CDR3 is TGTGCTCTTGGGGAACGACCTACCTCGCTAACTGGGGGATACGCTGCCGGGTACACCGATAAACTCATCTTT. This gives the protein CALGERPTSLTGGYAAGYTDKLIF.

A word on this clone: TCRdb's listed protein matches a much larger clone and diverges from this DNA's translation at residue 3, likely through a read error; the protein shown comes from the DNA. This CDR3 is CALDVLRVLGTRPATDKLIF. Written as DNA, the CDR3 is TGTGCCCTTGACGTCCTCCGTGTACTGGGGACTCGGCCAGCCACCGATAAACTCATCTTT. The chain has TRDV3 and TRDJ1; 7 bases align to TRDD3. TCRdb offers no J gene call, so here the DNA was matched to germline to obtain one. The CDR3 length is 20 residues. Germline-derived CDR1 and CDR2 are TVYSNPD and GDNSRS (reference sequence). V dropped 5 bases and J dropped 1; count of bases not matched to a gene: 28.

This clone was observed at least ten times. The protein recorded in TCRdb matches a much larger clone and deviates from this DNA's translation at residue 8, suggesting a read error; the protein here is obtained by translating the DNA. The chain recombines TRDV2 with TRDJ1, with TRDD3 matching 10 bases. The germline V gene has CDR1 GEAIGNYY and CDR2 EKD. Trimming at V came to 0 bases and at J to 14 bases, leaving 32 bases not matched to a gene. CDR3 length: 21 amino acids. The CDR3 nucleotides are TGTGCCTGTGACACCGACAACCGGGGGATACGCGTCTTACCAATCACACCCCCTCGGATCTTT. This sequence encodes CACDTDNRGIRVLPITPPRIF.